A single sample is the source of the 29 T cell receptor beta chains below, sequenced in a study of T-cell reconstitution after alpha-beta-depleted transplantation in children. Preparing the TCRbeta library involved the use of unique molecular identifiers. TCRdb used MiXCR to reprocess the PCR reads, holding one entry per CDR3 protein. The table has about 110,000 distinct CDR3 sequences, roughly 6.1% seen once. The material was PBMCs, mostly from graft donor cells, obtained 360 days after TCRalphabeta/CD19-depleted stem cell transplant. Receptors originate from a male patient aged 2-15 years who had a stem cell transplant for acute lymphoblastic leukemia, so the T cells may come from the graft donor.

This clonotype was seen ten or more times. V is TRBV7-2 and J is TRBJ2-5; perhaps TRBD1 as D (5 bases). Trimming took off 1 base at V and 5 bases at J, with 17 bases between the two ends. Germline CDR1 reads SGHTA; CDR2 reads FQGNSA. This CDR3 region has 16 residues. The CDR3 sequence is CASSLVGQGKVETQYF. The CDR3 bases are TGTGCCAGCAGCTTAGTGGGCCAGGGAAAAGTGGAGACCCAGTACTTC.

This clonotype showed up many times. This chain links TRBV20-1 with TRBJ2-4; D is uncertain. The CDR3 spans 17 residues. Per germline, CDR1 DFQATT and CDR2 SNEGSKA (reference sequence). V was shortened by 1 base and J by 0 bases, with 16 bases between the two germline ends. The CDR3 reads CSARVVQEALAKNIQYF. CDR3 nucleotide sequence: TGCAGTGCTAGAGTGGTTCAGGAAGCACTAGCCAAAAACATTCAGTACTTC.

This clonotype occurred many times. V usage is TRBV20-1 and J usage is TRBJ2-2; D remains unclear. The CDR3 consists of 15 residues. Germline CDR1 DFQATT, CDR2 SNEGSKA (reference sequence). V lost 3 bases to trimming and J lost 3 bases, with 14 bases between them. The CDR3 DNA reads TGCAGTGCTAGGGACCCCCTACTACACACCGGGGAGCTGTTTTTT. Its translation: CSARDPLLHTGELFF.

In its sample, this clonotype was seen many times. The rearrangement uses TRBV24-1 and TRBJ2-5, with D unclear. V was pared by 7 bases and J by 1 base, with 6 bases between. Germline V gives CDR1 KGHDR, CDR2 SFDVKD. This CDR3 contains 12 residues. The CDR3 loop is CATRAGQETQYF. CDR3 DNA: TGTGCCACCAGGGCAGGCCAAGAGACCCAGTACTTC.

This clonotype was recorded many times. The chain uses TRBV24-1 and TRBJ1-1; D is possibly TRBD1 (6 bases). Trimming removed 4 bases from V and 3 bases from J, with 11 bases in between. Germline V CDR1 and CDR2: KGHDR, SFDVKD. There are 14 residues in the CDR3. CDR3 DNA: TGTGCCACCAGTGAGACAGGTAAACACACTGAAGCTTTCTTT. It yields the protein CATSETGKHTEAFF.

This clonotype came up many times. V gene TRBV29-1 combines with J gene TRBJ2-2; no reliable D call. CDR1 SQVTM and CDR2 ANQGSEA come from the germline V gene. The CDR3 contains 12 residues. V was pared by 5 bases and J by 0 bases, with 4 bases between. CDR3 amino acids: CSVIANTGELFF. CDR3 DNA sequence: TGCAGCGTTATCGCGAACACCGGGGAGCTGTTTTTT.

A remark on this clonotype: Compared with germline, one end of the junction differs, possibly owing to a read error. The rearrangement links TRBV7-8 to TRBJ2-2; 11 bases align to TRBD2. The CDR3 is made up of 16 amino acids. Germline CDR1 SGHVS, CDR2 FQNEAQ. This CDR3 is CASSLVLAGGPGKLFF. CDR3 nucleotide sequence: TGTGCCAGCAGCTTAGTCCTAGCGGGGGGCCCCGGGAAGCTGTTTTTT.

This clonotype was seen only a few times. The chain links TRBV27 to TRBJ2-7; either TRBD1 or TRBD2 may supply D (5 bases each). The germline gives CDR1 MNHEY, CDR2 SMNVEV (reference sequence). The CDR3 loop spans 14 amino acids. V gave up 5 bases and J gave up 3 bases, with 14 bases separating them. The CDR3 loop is CASSPRGSGYEQYF. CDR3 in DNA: TGTGCCAGCAGTCCTCGGGGCAGCGGCTACGAGCAGTACTTC.

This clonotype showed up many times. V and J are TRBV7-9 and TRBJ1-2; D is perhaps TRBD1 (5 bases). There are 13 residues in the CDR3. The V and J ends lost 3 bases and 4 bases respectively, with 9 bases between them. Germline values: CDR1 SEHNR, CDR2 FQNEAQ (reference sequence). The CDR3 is CASSFPGTYGYTF. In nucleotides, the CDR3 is TGTGCCAGCAGCTTCCCGGGGACCTATGGCTACACCTTC.

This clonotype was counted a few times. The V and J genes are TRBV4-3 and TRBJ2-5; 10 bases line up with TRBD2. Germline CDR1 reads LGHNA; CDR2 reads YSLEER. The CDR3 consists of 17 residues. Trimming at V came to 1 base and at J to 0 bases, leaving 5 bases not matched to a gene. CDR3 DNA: TGCGCCAGCAGCCAAGGTTTTAGCGGGGGGTACCAAGAGACCCAGTACTTC. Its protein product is CASSQGFSGGYQETQYF.

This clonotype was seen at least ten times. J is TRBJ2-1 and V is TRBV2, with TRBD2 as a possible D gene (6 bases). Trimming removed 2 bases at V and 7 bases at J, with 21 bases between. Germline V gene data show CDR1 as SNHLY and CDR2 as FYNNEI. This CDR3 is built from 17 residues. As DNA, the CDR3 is TGTGCCAGCAGTGAACCTCCCGGGACTCCAAGACAGAATGAGCAGTTCTTC. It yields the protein CASSEPPGTPRQNEQFF.

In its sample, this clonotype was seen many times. CDR3 protein: CASRRNRGFDGELFF. CDR3 bases: TGTGCCAGCAGGCGAAACAGGGGTTTCGACGGGGAGCTGTTTTTT. The chain combines TRBV7-2 with TRBJ2-2; 7 bases agree with TRBD1. Trimming cost V 6 bases and J 7 bases; bases outside gene matches: 11. CDR3 length: 15 amino acids. Germline V gene lookup returns CDR1 SGHTA and CDR2 FQGNSA. The full variable domain, completed using reference TRBV7-2 and TRBJ2-2, is GAGVSQSPSNKVTEKGKDVELRCDPISGHTALYWYRQSLGQGLEFLIYFQGNSAPDKSGLPSDRFSAERTGGSVSTLTIQRTQQEDSAVYLCASRRNRGFDGELFFGEGSRLTVL.

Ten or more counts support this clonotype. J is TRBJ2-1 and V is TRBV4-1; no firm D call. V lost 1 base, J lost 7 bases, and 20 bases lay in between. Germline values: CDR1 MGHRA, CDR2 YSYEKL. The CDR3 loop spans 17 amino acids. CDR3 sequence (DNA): TGCGCCAGCAGCCAAGTAAGGGAAGCGAAGCAGTTAAATGAGCAGTTCTTC. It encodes CASSQVREAKQLNEQFF.

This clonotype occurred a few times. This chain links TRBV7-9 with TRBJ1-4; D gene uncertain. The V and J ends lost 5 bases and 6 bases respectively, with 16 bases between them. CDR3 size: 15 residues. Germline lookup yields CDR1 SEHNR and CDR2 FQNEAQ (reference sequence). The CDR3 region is CASSLYGRTDEKLFF. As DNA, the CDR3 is TGTGCCAGCAGCCTCTACGGACGAACGGATGAAAAACTGTTTTTT.

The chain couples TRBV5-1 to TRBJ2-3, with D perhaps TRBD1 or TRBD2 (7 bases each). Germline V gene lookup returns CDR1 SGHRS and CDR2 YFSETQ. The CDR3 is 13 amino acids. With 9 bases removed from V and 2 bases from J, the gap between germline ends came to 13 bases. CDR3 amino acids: CATRGGHTDTQYF. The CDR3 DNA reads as TGCGCCACCAGGGGGGGGCACACAGATACGCAGTATTTT.

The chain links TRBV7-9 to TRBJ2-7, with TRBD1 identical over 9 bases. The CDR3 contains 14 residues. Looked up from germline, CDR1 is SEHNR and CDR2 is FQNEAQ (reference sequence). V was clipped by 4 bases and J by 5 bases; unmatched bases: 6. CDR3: CASSSGTGRNEQYF. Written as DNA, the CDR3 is TGTGCCAGCAGCTCAGGGACAGGGAGGAACGAGCAGTACTTC.

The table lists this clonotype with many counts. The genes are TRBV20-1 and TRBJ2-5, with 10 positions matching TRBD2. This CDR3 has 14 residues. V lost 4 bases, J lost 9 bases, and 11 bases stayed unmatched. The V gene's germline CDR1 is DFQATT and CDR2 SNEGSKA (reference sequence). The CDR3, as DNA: TGCAGTGCTACAGGGACTAGCGTGAGATTTCCCCAGTACTTC. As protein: CSATGTSVRFPQYF.

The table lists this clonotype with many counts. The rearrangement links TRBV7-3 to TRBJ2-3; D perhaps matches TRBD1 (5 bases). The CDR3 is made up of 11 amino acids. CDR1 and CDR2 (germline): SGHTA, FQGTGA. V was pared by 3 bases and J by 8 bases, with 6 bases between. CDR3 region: CASSFDSTQYF. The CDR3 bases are TGTGCCAGCAGCTTCGACAGTACGCAGTATTTT.

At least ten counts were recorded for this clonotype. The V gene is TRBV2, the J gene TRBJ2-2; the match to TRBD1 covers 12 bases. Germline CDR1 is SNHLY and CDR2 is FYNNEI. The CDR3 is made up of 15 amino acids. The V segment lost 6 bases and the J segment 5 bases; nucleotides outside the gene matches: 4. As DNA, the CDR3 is TGTGCCAGCAGACTGGGACAGGGGGCGACCGGGGAGCTGTTTTTT. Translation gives CASRLGQGATGELFF.

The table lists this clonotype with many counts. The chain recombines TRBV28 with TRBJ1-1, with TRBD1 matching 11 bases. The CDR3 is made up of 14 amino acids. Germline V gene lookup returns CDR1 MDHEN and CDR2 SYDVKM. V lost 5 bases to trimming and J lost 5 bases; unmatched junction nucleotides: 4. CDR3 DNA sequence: TGTGCCAGCAGTACCGGGACAGGGGGGACTGAAGCTTTCTTT. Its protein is CASSTGTGGTEAFF.

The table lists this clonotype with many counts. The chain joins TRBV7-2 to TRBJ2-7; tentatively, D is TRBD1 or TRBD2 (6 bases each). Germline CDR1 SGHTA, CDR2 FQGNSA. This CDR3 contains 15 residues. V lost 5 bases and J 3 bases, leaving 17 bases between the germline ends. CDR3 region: CASSAGGGAHYEQYF. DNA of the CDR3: TGTGCCAGCAGCGCTGGAGGGGGTGCCCACTACGAGCAGTACTTC.

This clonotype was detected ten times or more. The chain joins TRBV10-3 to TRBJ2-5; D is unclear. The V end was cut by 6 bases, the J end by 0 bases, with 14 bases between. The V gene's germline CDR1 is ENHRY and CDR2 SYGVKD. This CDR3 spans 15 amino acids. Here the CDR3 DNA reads TGTGCCATCAGCTCCCTCGCGGCCGACCAAGAGACCCAGTACTTC. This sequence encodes CAISSLAADQETQYF.

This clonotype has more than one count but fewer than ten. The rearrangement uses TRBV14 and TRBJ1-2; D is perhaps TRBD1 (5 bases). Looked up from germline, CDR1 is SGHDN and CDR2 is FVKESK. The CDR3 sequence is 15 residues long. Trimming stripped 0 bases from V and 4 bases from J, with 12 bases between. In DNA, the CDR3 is TGTGCCAGCAGCCAAGATGGAAGGGGCGGCTATGGCTACACCTTC. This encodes CASSQDGRGGYGYTF.

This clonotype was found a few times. Here the CDR3 DNA reads TGTGCCAGCAGTGAATTTGGACAGGGAAGCTACAATGAGCAGTTCTTC. This sequence encodes CASSEFGQGSYNEQFF. The chain recombines TRBV6-1 with TRBJ2-1, with 8 bases that match TRBD1. V was clipped by 2 bases and J by 3 bases; unmatched bases: 6. The CDR3 runs to 16 residues. Germline lookup yields CDR1 MNHNS and CDR2 SASEGT.

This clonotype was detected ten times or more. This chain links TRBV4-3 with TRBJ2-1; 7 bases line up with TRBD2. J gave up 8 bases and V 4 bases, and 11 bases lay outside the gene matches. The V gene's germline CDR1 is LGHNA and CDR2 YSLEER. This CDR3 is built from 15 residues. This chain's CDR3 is CASSPGSGKADEQFF. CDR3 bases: TGCGCCAGCAGCCCGGGGAGCGGGAAGGCCGATGAGCAGTTCTTC.

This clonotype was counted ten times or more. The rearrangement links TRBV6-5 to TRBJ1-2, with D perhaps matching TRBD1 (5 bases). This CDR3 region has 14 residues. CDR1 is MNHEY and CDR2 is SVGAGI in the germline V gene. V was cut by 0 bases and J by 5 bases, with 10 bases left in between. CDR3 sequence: CASSYSTTAYGYTF. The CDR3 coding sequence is TGTGCCAGCAGTTACTCGACGACAGCTTATGGCTACACCTTC.

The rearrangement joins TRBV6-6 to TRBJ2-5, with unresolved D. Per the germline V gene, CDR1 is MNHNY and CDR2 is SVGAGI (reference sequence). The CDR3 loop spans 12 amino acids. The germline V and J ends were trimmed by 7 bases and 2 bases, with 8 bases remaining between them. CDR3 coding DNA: TGTGCCAGCATGGGGTTTCAAGAGACCCAGTACTTC. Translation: CASMGFQETQYF.

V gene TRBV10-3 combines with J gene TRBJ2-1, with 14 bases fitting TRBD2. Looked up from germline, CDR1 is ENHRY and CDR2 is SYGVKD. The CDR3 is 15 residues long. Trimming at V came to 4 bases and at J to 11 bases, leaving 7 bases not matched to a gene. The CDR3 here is CAISAGTSGRRQQFF. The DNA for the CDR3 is TGTGCCATCAGTGCCGGGACTAGCGGGAGAAGACAGCAGTTCTTC.

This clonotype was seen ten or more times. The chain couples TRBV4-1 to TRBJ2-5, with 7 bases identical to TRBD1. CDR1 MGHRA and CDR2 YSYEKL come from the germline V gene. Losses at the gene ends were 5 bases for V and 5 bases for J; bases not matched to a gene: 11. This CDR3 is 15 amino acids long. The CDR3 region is CASSTRGTSRETQYF. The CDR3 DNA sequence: TGCGCCAGCAGCACCAGGGGGACCAGTAGGGAGACCCAGTACTTC.